This is a list of T cell receptor beta chains from one sample in a study of tumour-infiltrating T cells in Burkitt lymphoma. TCRdb keeps only in-frame clones here, not all; method: immunoSEQ multiplex PCR. The table includes roughly 15,000 clones, 30% detected once. The sequencing input was tumor tissue. The receptors derive from a human donor with diffuse large B-cell lymphoma. Each CDR3 is given without its conserved first and last residue. The order of the fields is CDR3 length, V gene, CDR3 protein.

12 | TRBV4-1 | ASSQENRAETQY
12 | TRBV27 | ASSLSTGNQPQH
11 | TRBV28 | ASSLFPSRAQH
10 | TRBV5-6 | ASSLIDQPQH
15 | TRBV9 | ASSVGGSGRVTGELF
13 | TRBV9 | ASSVGTSTYNEQF
13 | TRBV5-1 | ASRGAGEGTGELF
13 | TRBV6-4 | ASSEELTGANVLT
13 | TRBV29-1 | SVEGTTVSGETQY
14 | TRBV5-5 | ASSRNMGLAPNEQF
13 | TRBV5-1 | ASSIISGSADTQY
13 | TRBV4-2 | ASSQDRRDSDTQY
14 | TRBV5-4 | ASSQKTSGGLNEQF
11 | TRBV28 | ASILSGGNIQY
11 | TRBV2 | ASSVQHTGELF
13 | TRBV2 | ASSKSTGWDTEAF
14 | TRBV27 | ASSSIRQLGTYEQY
16 | TRBV5-4 | ASSLGDRGSSGANVLT
13 | TRBV5-1 | ASSLAGFGTDTQY
13 | TRBV5-1 | ASSLDGGEGNEQF
11 | TRBV7-2 | ASSLGFGYGYT
14 | TRBV4-1 | ASSQEGAGTKNIQY
12 | TRBV6-4 | ASSVEGNTGELF
12 | TRBV19 | ASSAGTGSYEQY
13 | TRBV9 | ASSGGQTINEKLF
9 | TRBV25-1 | ASILGAEQF
8 | TRBV7-9 | ASSREKLF
11 | TRBV29-1 | SVGSASGNTIY
10 | TRBV19 | ASTDRSYGYT
11 | TRBV7-8 | ASSPLNGAEAF
11 | TRBV13 | ASSLSGRGEQY
13 | TRBV19 | ASSALGAQGYGYT
13 | TRBV7-2 | ASSLDAGGTDTQY
12 | TRBV29-1 | SVSGGDSYNEQF
13 | TRBV28 | ASRPGLAGNYEQY
15 | TRBV7-9 | ASSLNFQGLATGELF
13 | TRBV7-2 | ASSSEILAKNIQY
11 | TRBV7-2 | ASSETWNTEAF
13 | TRBV10-3 | AISEIRESSYEQY
13 | TRBV5-1 | ASSLGAATNEKLF
12 | TRBV5-1 | ASSPSTGENIQY